One sample yielded the 32 T cell receptor beta chains listed below, sequenced in a study of breast tumors, draining lymph nodes, adjacent tissues. TCRdb redid the calling of the multiplex PCR reads with MiXCR, one entry per CDR3 protein. The sample shows some 65,000 distinct CDR3 sequences, around two fifths of them seen only once. The sample was breast tumor tissue. Receptors were obtained from a female donor with breast cancer. Some clones in this sample may be carry-over from other donors' samples.

The chain is built from TRBV7-9 and TRBJ1-3; the match to TRBD1 covers 8 bases. The V gene end was trimmed by 5 bases and the J gene end by 2 bases; junction bases not matched to a gene: 11. Germline CDR1 reads SEHNR; CDR2 reads FQNEAQ (reference sequence). The CDR3 extends over 17 amino acids. Here the CDR3 reads CASSTRQGTLTGNTIYF. The CDR3 bases are TGTGCCAGCAGCACAAGACAGGGGACGCTTACTGGAAACACCATATATTTT.

V usage is TRBV19 and J usage is TRBJ2-6; TRBD1 or TRBD2 may be the D gene (5 bases each). The V end was cut by 6 bases, the J end by 15 bases, with 27 bases between. The CDR3 spans 16 residues. The germline CDR1 and CDR2 sequences are LNHDA and SQIVND (reference sequence). The CDR3 reads CASSTSRSSGANTLTF. CDR3 bases: TGTGCCAGTAGCACTAGTAGGAGCTCTGGGGCCAACACCCTGACTTTC.

Notes on this clonotype: Just one base apart from a much larger clone, this may be a read error. The chain joins TRBV6-5 to TRBJ2-3; TRBD1 agrees at 8 bases. The CDR3 is 15 residues long. Looked up from germline, CDR1 is MNHEY and CDR2 is SVGAGI. Trimming at V came to 6 bases and at J to 5 bases, leaving 10 bases not matched to a gene. The CDR3 here is CASRRGQGTLDTQYF. CDR3 in DNA: TGTGCCAGCAGACGAGGACAGGGTACTTTAGATACGCAGTATTTT.

The sample holds many counts of this clonotype. This sequence joins TRBV2 and TRBJ1-1; D is undetermined. The CDR3 loop spans 13 amino acids. Germline V gene sequence: CDR1 SNHLY, CDR2 FYNNEI. Trimming stripped 7 bases from V and 0 bases from J, with 9 bases between. CDR3 residues: CASNSLMNTEAFF. Written as DNA, the CDR3 is TGTGCCAGCAACAGCTTAATGAACACTGAAGCTTTCTTT.

The chain has TRBV4-2 and TRBJ1-2; 8 positions agree with TRBD1. CDR3 length: 14 residues. The ends lost 4 bases at V and 4 bases at J; junction bases unmatched: 5. Per the germline V gene, CDR1 is LGHNA and CDR2 is YNFKEQ. In DNA form, the CDR3 reads TGTGCCAGCAGCCTCGGACAGGGACCCTATGGCTACACCTTC. Its translation is CASSLGQGPYGYTF.

Concerning this clonotype: The junction departs from the called germline gene at one end, perhaps through a read error. J is TRBJ1-4 and V is TRBV20-1; a weak D match, TRBD1 (5 bases). Germline CDR1 is DFQATT and CDR2 is SNEGSKA (reference sequence). This CDR3 has 13 amino acids. The CDR3 region has the DNA TGCAGTGCTAGAGTGGGAGGGGTTGAAACACTGTTTTTT. This codes for CSARVGGVETLFF.

The rearrangement uses TRBV29-1 and TRBJ2-3; D assignment may be TRBD1 or TRBD2 (5 bases each). Trimming stripped 6 bases from V and 7 bases from J, with 11 bases between. Germline-derived CDR1 and CDR2 are SQVTM and ANQGSEA. The CDR3 runs to 11 residues. CDR3 DNA: TGCAGCGTGGGACCCGCCAATACGCAGTATTTT. Residues: CSVGPANTQYF.

This clonotype showed up just a few times. The rearrangement uses TRBV12-3 or TRBV12-4 and TRBJ2-7; 13 bases match TRBD2. V lost 3 bases and J lost 6; bases outside the gene matches: 5. This CDR3 has 15 residues. DNA for the CDR3: TGTGCCAGCAGTTTCGCCGGACTAGCGGGAGTCGAGCAGTACTTC. Translating gives CASSFAGLAGVEQYF.

This clonotype was seen ten or more times. Relative to the germline gene, one junction end is altered; a read error may explain this. The gene calls are TRBV6-5 and TRBJ2-5; D possibly corresponds to TRBD2 (5 bases). Germline loops: CDR1 MNHEY, CDR2 SVGAGI. This CDR3 has 14 amino acids. CDR3 in amino acids: CASSHSKGRGTQYF. The CDR3 nucleotides read TGTGCCAGCAGTCACTCGAAGGGTCGGGGGACCCAGTACTTC.

This clonotype occurred many times. This sequence joins TRBV6-1 and TRBJ1-5; maybe TRBD1 (5 bases). The V gene's germline CDR1 is MNHNS and CDR2 SASEGT. V lost 5 bases, J lost 0 bases, and 11 bases lay in between. The CDR3 length is 15 residues. The CDR3 region is CASSLQVYSNQPQHF. The CDR3 DNA reads TGTGCCAGCAGTTTACAGGTTTATAGCAATCAGCCCCAGCATTTT.

This clonotype was counted many times. The chain is built from TRBV2 and TRBJ1-6, with 7 bases aligning to TRBD1. The V gene's germline CDR1 is SNHLY and CDR2 FYNNEI. The length of the CDR3 is 16 residues. V dropped 4 bases and J dropped 9; count of bases not matched to a gene: 12. DNA of the CDR3: TGTGCCAGCAGTGCACCCCGACAGGGCCCTAGTTCACCCCTCCACTTT. This translates into CASSAPRQGPSSPLHF.

The sample holds a few counts of this clonotype. This may be a read error: a much more frequent sequence differs by one nucleotide. V is TRBV28 and J is TRBJ1-6, with a tentative D call TRBD1 (6 bases). Trimming stripped 6 bases from V and 15 bases from J, with 24 bases between. The CDR3 spans 15 residues. In germline, CDR1 is MDHEN, CDR2 SYDVKM. The CDR3 nucleotides are TGTGCCAGCAGGAACGGTGCCGGACAGCCTCACGGCCTCCACTTT. Its protein product is CASRNGAGQPHGLHF.

In the case of this clonotype: Here the CDR3 omits its conserved ending phenylalanine or tryptophan, so a read error is the likely source. The rearrangement uses TRBV7-9 and TRBJ1-6; 7 bases agree with TRBD1. V trimming: 5 bases; J trimming: 7 bases; junction bases outside the gene matches: 5. CDR1 SEHNR and CDR2 FQNEAQ come from the germline V gene (reference sequence). The CDR3 totals 14 residues. The CDR3 DNA reads TGTGCCAGCAGCCAGGCGGACAGGAATTCACCCCTCCACCTT. Protein sequence: CASSQADRNSPLHL.

The CDR3 sequence is CASSYLDLGNTDTQYF. The CDR3 DNA is TGTGCCAGCAGTTACTTGGATCTGGGGAACACAGATACGCAGTATTTT. V is TRBV6-5 and J is TRBJ2-3; D is unclear. The CDR3 has 16 amino acids. CDR1 is MNHEY and CDR2 is SVGAGI in the germline V gene. V was cut by 1 base and J by 2 bases, with 13 bases left in between.

The V gene is TRBV11-2, the J gene TRBJ1-5, with no clear D. In germline, CDR1 is SGHAT, CDR2 FQNNGV. This CDR3 contains 14 residues. V gave up 3 bases and J gave up 3 bases, with 9 bases separating them. CDR3 bases: TGTGCCAGCAGCTTGGCCCAGTACAATCAGCCCCAGCATTTT. Its protein is CASSLAQYNQPQHF.

This clonotype showed up many times. The chain couples TRBV12-3 or TRBV12-4 to TRBJ2-7; D unclear. This CDR3 is built from 13 residues. The ends were cut back, 3 bases at V and 0 bases at J, with 6 bases in the middle. Here the CDR3 reads CASSLGYSYEQYF. CDR3 coding DNA: TGTGCCAGCAGTTTGGGTTACTCCTACGAGCAGTACTTC.

The gene calls are TRBV20-1 and TRBJ1-6; possibly TRBD1 for D (5 bases). The CDR3 length is 17 residues. Germline V gene lookup returns CDR1 DFQATT and CDR2 SNEGSKA (reference sequence). V was pared by 6 bases and J by 9 bases, with 27 bases between. CDR3 sequence reads: CSATDAFSYRNSSPLHF. DNA of the CDR3: TGCAGTGCAACCGACGCGTTCTCCTACAGGAATAGTTCACCCCTCCACTTT.

In this sample, this clonotype turned up many times. This chain uses TRBV20-1 with TRBJ1-1, with a weak D call TRBD1 (6 bases). V was clipped by 0 bases and J by 1 base, with 15 bases between them. The CDR3 sequence is 16 residues long. Germline CDR1 DFQATT, CDR2 SNEGSKA (reference sequence). CDR3 sequence (DNA): TGCAGTGCTAGAGAGGGGGGGGGCGCGGGGAACACTGAAGCTTTCTTT. Translation: CSAREGGGAGNTEAFF.

This clonotype was observed many times. The V call is TRBV7-9, the J call TRBJ1-1; TRBD1 matches at 8 bases. This CDR3 region has 14 residues. CDR1 and CDR2 from the germline V gene are SEHNR and FQNEAQ (reference sequence). Trimming took 2 bases from V and 5 from J; bases not matched to a gene: 4. CDR3 sequence (DNA): TGTGCCAGCAGCTTACTTACAGGGGGGACTGAAGCTTTCTTT. This sequence encodes CASSLLTGGTEAFF.

The table lists this clonotype with many counts. The rearrangement uses TRBV11-2 and TRBJ2-7; D is ambiguous. CDR1 is SGHAT and CDR2 is FQNNGV in the germline V gene. This CDR3 contains 13 residues. With 3 bases removed from V and 6 bases from J, the gap between germline ends came to 12 bases. The CDR3 is CASSFSTETEQYF. CDR3 coding DNA: TGTGCCAGCAGCTTTTCTACCGAGACCGAGCAGTACTTC.

This clonotype was recorded many times. Just one base apart from a much larger clone, this may be a read error. J is TRBJ2-5 and V is TRBV20-1; perhaps D is TRBD1 or TRBD2 (5 bases each). This CDR3 has 14 amino acids. CDR1 is DFQATT and CDR2 is SNEGSKA in the germline V gene (reference sequence). CDR3 sequence (DNA): TGCAGTGCTAGATCCGGGACGGGTCAAGCGACCCAGTACTTC. It translates to CSARSGTGQATQYF.

This clonotype has more than one count but fewer than ten. V and J are TRBV6-5 and TRBJ1-1, with D possibly being TRBD1 (6 bases). Trimming shortened V by 0 bases and J by 8 bases, and 10 bases separated the two germline ends. The germline V gene has CDR1 MNHEY and CDR2 SVGAGI. This CDR3 spans 13 amino acids. The CDR3 DNA reads TGTGCCAGCAGTTACTCGGGGGCGGTCGAAGCTTTCTTT. Amino acid sequence: CASSYSGAVEAFF.

This clonotype ranks as medium-sized. The chain employs TRBV4-2 and TRBJ2-5; possible D gene TRBD1, 5 bases. Trimming stripped 0 bases from V and 4 bases from J, with 9 bases between. The length of the CDR3 is 14 residues. Germline V gene data show CDR1 as LGHNA and CDR2 as YNFKEQ. The CDR3 bases are TGTGCCAGCAGCCAAGATACCCAGGGAGAGACCCAGTACTTC. Residues: CASSQDTQGETQYF.

This clonotype was recorded at least ten times. A read error may be the cause here, since a much bigger clone is one base away. The chain uses TRBV5-6 and TRBJ2-7; D is ambiguous. Trimming took off 3 bases at V and 0 bases at J, with 16 bases between the two ends. The CDR3 covers 16 residues. Germline assignment: CDR1 SGHDT and CDR2 YYEEEE. The CDR3 region is CASSWSRARNSYEQYF. The CDR3 DNA sequence: TGTGCCAGCAGCTGGTCCCGGGCCAGGAACTCCTACGAGCAGTACTTC. Together with reference TRBV5-6 and TRBJ2-7, the CDR3 gives the full variable domain: DAGVTQSPTHLIKTRGQQVTLRCSPKSGHDTVSWYQQALGQGPQFIFQYYEEEERQRGNFPDRFSGHQFPNYSSELNVNALLLGDSALYLCASSWSRARNSYEQYFGPGTRLTVT.

This clonotype was observed many times. The CDR3, as DNA: TGTGCCAGCAGTAGAGGGGGAAATTCACCCCTCCACTTT. Protein: CASSRGGNSPLHF. The rearrangement uses TRBV27 and TRBJ1-6, with a possible D match to TRBD1 (6 bases). Trimming took off 5 bases at V and 7 bases at J, with 9 bases between the two ends. Looked up from germline, CDR1 is MNHEY and CDR2 is SMNVEV (reference sequence). The CDR3 is 13 residues long.

There are many counts of this clonotype. The chain is built from TRBV12-1 and TRBJ2-2; the table gives TRBD1 as D, unverified against the DNA. TRBV12-1 is listed as a pseudogene. The CDR3 has 16 amino acids. For the CDR3, the DNA is TGTGCCACCCCACAACGGGATCCCATGAACACCGGGGAGCTGTTTTTT. Translating it yields CATPQRDPMNTGELFF.

Remarks on this clonotype: A much larger clone differs from this one at a single base, so this may be a read error. The V gene is TRBV5-6, the J gene TRBJ2-7; no definite D call. CDR3 length: 15 amino acids. V lost 4 bases, J lost 3 bases, and 17 bases lay in between. CDR1 and CDR2 (germline): SGHDT, YYEEEE. The chain's CDR3 is CASSKDGAILYEQYF. The CDR3, as DNA: TGTGCCAGCAGCAAGGACGGAGCAATCCTCTACGAGCAGTACTTC. The variable domain in full, completed from reference TRBV5-6 and TRBJ2-7, reads DAGVTQSPTHLIKTRGQQVTLRCSPKSGHDTVSWYQQALGQGPQFIFQYYEEEERQRGNFPDRFSGHQFPNYSSELNVNALLLGDSALYLCASSKDGAILYEQYFGPGTRLTVT.

This clonotype was recorded only once. J is TRBJ2-7 and V is TRBV9; 7 bases align to TRBD1. CDR1 SGDLS and CDR2 YYNGEE come from the germline V gene. CDR3 length: 14 amino acids. CDR3 in amino acids: CVSSVGDRDYEQYF. The CDR3, as DNA: TGTGTCAGTAGCGTAGGAGACAGGGATTACGAGCAGTACTTC. The whole variable domain, remainder taken from reference TRBV9 and TRBJ2-7, is DSGVTQTPKHLITATGQRVTLRCSPRSGDLSVYWYQQSLDQGLQFLIQYYNGEERAKGNILERFSAQQFPDLHSELNLSSLELGDSALYFCVSSVGDRDYEQYFGPGTRLTVT.

This clonotype was seen ten or more times. The chain links TRBV2 to TRBJ1-2, with 7 bases identical to TRBD1. The germline gives CDR1 SNHLY, CDR2 FYNNEI. Unmatched junction bases numbered 17, after V lost 6 bases and J lost 4 bases. This CDR3 region has 17 residues. The DNA for the CDR3 is TGTGCCAGCAGCATAGGACAGGTGTACCCTGGAGGCTATGGCTACACCTTC. Amino acids: CASSIGQVYPGGYGYTF.

The V gene is TRBV20-1, the J gene TRBJ2-5; TRBD1 might be the D (5 bases). CDR1 and CDR2 (germline): DFQATT, SNEGSKA (reference sequence). This CDR3 comprises 12 residues. Trimming stripped 7 bases from V and 9 bases from J, with 18 bases between. DNA for the CDR3: TGCAGTGGAACTACAGGAAATCAGCCCCAGTACTTC. Translating it yields CSGTTGNQPQYF.

This clonotype was detected a few times. A read error may be the cause here, since a much bigger clone is one base away. This chain connects TRBV5-6 to TRBJ2-1; D gene uncertain. The V gene's germline CDR1 is SGHDT and CDR2 YYEEEE. The CDR3 extends over 13 amino acids. CDR3 sequence (DNA): TGTGCCAGCAGCTTGGGGCCCAACAATGAGCAGCTCTTC. Translation: CASSLGPNNEQLF.

In this sample, this clonotype turned up a few times. Since a much larger clone is just one base distant, this may be a read error. The V gene is TRBV5-6, the J gene TRBJ2-3, with D tentatively TRBD2 (5 bases). The CDR3 contains 15 residues. Trimming took off 1 base at V and 4 bases at J, with 13 bases between the two ends. CDR1 is SGHDT and CDR2 is YYEEEE in the germline V gene. This CDR3 is CASSLLRAAADTQYF. The CDR3 DNA reads TGTGCCAGCAGCTTGTTGCGGGCGGCCGCAGATACGCAGTATTTT.